The rows below give T cell receptor beta chains drawn from one sample of a study of shared clonotypes between healthy human individuals. Repertoires were generated with immunoSEQ multiplex PCR, while TCRdb's copy carries only in-frame clones and drops some. In the table there are approximately 1,500,000 clones, 95% to 99% of which are singletons. Sample: naive CD4+ T cells sorted from blood. The receptors come from a man younger than 45 in good health. Both conserved end residues are part of each CDR3. The order of the fields is J gene, D gene, V gene, CDR3 DNA, CDR3 protein. A D gene is named only where the DNA matches it firmly.

TRBJ2-3 | - | TRBV7-3 | TGTGCCAGCAGTCAGTCAGGGGCTAGCACAGATACGCAGTATTTT | CASSQSGASTDTQYF
TRBJ2-3 | - | TRBV5-8 | TGTGCCAGCAGCCCCGAAAGGGATACGCAGTATTTT | CASSPERDTQYF
TRBJ2-1 | - | TRBV5-6 | TGTGCCAGCAGCTTGTCAACTAGCAGGTACAATGAGCAGTTCTTC | CASSLSTSRYNEQFF
TRBJ2-1 | - | TRBV6-4 | TGTGCCAGCAGTGACGGGCCCTACAATGAGCAGTTCTTC | CASSDGPYNEQFF
TRBJ1-1 | TRBD1 | TRBV12-5 | TGTGCTAGTGCTTTTAAGGGGGCTGTCACTGAAGCTTTCTTT | CASAFKGAVTEAFF
TRBJ1-4 | - | TRBV9 | TGTGCCAGCAGCGTAGTCCCGAATGAAAAACTGTTTTTT | CASSVVPNEKLFF
TRBJ1-5 | - | TRBV9 | TGTGCCAGCAGCGTAGCGCAGGGGCAGCCCCAGCATTTT | CASSVAQGQPQHF
TRBJ2-3 | - | TRBV9 | TGTGCCAGCAGCGAATCGAATACGCAGTATTTT | CASSESNTQYF
TRBJ1-4 | - | TRBV5-4 | TGTGCCAGCAGCCCCGGAGACCCGCGTGCAACTAATGAAAAACTGTTTTTT | CASSPGDPRATNEKLFF
TRBJ2-1 | - | TRBV28 | TGTGCCAGTTTGCGGGACTCCTACAATGAGCAGTTCTTC | CASLRDSYNEQFF